This T cell receptor beta chain was documented in a study of blood T cell repertoires in COVID-19. The overall study: Samples taken during acute and convalescent COVID-19 were collected in the United States, Italy and Spain. T cells, B-cell-depleted T cells, or PBMCs provided the cDNA or gDNA that served as material.

In the study's own analysis: Estimation of nucleated cell counts relied on the amplification of reference gene primers. Data came from immunoSEQ multiplex PCR; TCRdb stores just in-frame clones and leaves some out. That table supplies the V and J calls and clone size; D and trimming were determined from the DNA. In the table there are 130,000 to 150,000 clones, roughly 90% of which are singletons. Trimming removed 5 bases at V and 3 bases at J, with 14 bases between. The V gene's germline CDR1 is SGHTA and CDR2 FQGNSA. The CDR3 length is 16 residues. The V call is TRBV7-2, the J call TRBJ2-6; D might be TRBD2 (5 bases). The sequencing input was peripheral blood. The sequence came from a man aged 45 to 65 with active or convalescent COVID-19. DNA for the CDR3: TGTGCCAGCAGCAAGACACCGGGGAGTGGGGCCAACGTCCTGACTTTC. This encodes CASSKTPGSGANVLTF.